Each of the 3 T cell receptor beta chains below was sequenced from the same sample in a study of blood T cell repertoires in COVID-19. Repertoires were generated with immunoSEQ multiplex PCR, while TCRdb's copy carries only in-frame clones and drops some. Here the sample spans roughly 150,000 clones, under 85% being singletons. The sample taken for sequencing was peripheral blood. The receptor source for this set is an elderly woman with acute or convalescent COVID-19.

This chain connects TRBV7-9 to TRBJ1-2, with no clear D. Per the germline V gene, CDR1 is SEHNR and CDR2 is FQNEAQ (reference sequence). Trimming removed 1 base at V and 3 bases at J, with 12 bases between. The CDR3 has 15 amino acids. CDR3 in amino acids: CASSLDADIDYGYTF. CDR3 DNA: TGTGCCAGCAGCTTAGACGCGGATATAGACTATGGCTACACCTTC.

This rearrangement joins TRBV21-1 to TRBJ1-6; the table's D call, TRBD1, was not checked against the DNA. TRBV21-1 is tagged as a pseudogene. The CDR3 is 11 residues long. The CDR3 spells CAGTATSPLHF. The CDR3 region has the DNA TGTGCCGGGACAGCCACTTCACCCCTCCACTTT.

V and J are TRBV6-2 or TRBV6-3 and TRBJ2-1; 11 positions agree with TRBD1. Trimming cost V 0 bases and J 2 bases; bases outside gene matches: 12. The CDR3 runs 20 residues. In germline, CDR1 is MNHEY, CDR2 SVGEGT. The CDR3 region has the DNA TGTGCCAGCAGTTACTCGCAACACGGGACAGGGGGTGTGACCTACAATGAGCAGTTCTTC. As protein: CASSYSQHGTGGVTYNEQFF.